This T cell receptor beta chain comes out of a study of blood T cell repertoires in COVID-19 (dated by TCRdb to 2020 to 2022). Turning to the overall study: Samples covering the acute and convalescent phases of COVID-19 were provided by collaborators in the United States, Italy and Spain. The material from the prospective study consisted of cDNA or gDNA derived from T cells, B-cell-depleted T cells, or PBMCs. Subjects who had been exposed to COVID-19, were actively infected with it, or had recovered from it provided the deeply sampled blood TCRbeta repertoires that made up the dataset. The repertoires were released in a freely available public database meant as a resource for research on the immune response to SARS-CoV-2. The samples were drawn from two sources: the first 160 participants of the ongoing ImmuneRACE study, and 1,000 to 1,500 subjects contributed by 6 global collaborators. The sample metadata nearly always contained a de-identified subject ID, COVID-19 status, age in years and sex. HLA class I and class II types, where available, came from metadata supplied by the sample provider rather than from assay-based typing.

The immunoSEQ Assay, a bias-controlled multiplex PCR, was used to amplify TCRbeta CDR3 regions from genomic DNA. In the original analysis: The number of nucleated cells in each sample was estimated by amplification of reference gene primers within the assay. To quantify the absolute abundance of each unique TCRbeta CDR3 rearrangement, sequence reads were collapsed and filtered. For each sample, productive Simpson clonality was calculated as the square root of Simpson's diversity index across productive rearrangements. In its TCRdb copy, this immuneACCESS table keeps in-frame sequences only and misses some clones. Where compared with another copy, unresolved V genes explain less than half of these, and the others have no known cause. D and trimming come from the DNA, and the V and J calls and clone size come from that table. The sample table records some 670,000 clones; about 87% of these occur just once. The top ten clones comprise roughly 0.25% of the sample.

Each collaborating institution followed its own protocols to collect whole blood in K2EDTA tubes. Collaborator samples were shipped for TCRbeta analysis as frozen whole blood, isolated PBMCs, or DNA extracted from either sample type. On the study overall, not on this receptor specifically: How much clinical and demographic metadata was included differed by source and by participant, and the metadata was provided uncurated.

Inclusive of the bounding cysteine and phenylalanine, the CDR3 is 17 residues long. Kept here is only the CDR3 DNA, which spans 51 bases and is read in frame from base 1. Per the germline V gene (reference sequence), LNHDA is the CDR1 and SQIVND is the CDR2. The V and J ends are trimmed by 1 base and 4 bases, leaving 16 bases between them. With respect to this clone: This receptor's antigen is unknown. Base quality data are lacking; no much larger clone is found one base away.

This chain joins TRBV19 to TRBJ2-2; a tentative D match to TRBD1 spans 5 bases. This TCR came from a woman younger than 35 with acute or convalescent COVID-19. What was sequenced was peripheral blood. CDR3 protein: CASSIVRALALTGELFF. In nucleotide form, the sequence is TGTGCCAGTAGTATAGTCAGGGCCCTCGCCCTCACCGGGGAGCTGTTTTTT.